Listed below are T cell receptor beta chains from one sample, sequenced in a study of T cells in Graves' hyperthyroidism and ophthalmopathy. TCRdb reanalysed the multiplex PCR reads using MiXCR and keeps one entry per CDR3 protein. The repertoire holds about 98,000 distinct CDR3 sequences, around 42% seen once, with 10% in the top ten. The specimen was peripheral blood or thyroid tissue (not recorded which). Receptor source: a woman aged 25 to 39 with Graves' hyperthyroidism. Both conserved end residues are part of each CDR3.

J: TRBJ2-2
V: TRBV5-1
CDR3: CASSSGYRGKTGELFF

J: TRBJ2-7
V: TRBV7-6
CDR3: CASSLYRGALGEQYF

J: TRBJ2-5
V: TRBV6-1
CDR3: CASSLGGDKTQYF

J: TRBJ2-5
V: TRBV2
CDR3: CASSGVDTQETQYF

J: TRBJ2-7
V: TRBV20-1
CDR3: CSASPGTGYDEQYF

J: TRBJ2-7
V: TRBV7-9
CDR3: CASSSSGYEQYF

J: TRBJ2-1
V: TRBV7-3
CDR3: CAGSLNGLLSNEQFF

J: TRBJ1-1
V: TRBV6-6
CDR3: CASSYSRNTEAFF

J: TRBJ2-2
V: TRBV9
CDR3: CAGSATSAYTRELFF

J: TRBJ2-3
V: TRBV7-6
CDR3: CASSLPGRTSATQYF

J: TRBJ2-2
V: TRBV7-3
CDR3: CASSVRGGRNTGELSF

J: TRBJ2-5
V: TRBV7-8
CDR3: CASSRTSGQETQYF

J: TRBJ2-5
V: TRBV7-9
CDR3: CASSLGRGEETQYF

J: TRBJ2-2
V: TRBV19
CDR3: CASSIRSGRTGELFF

J: TRBJ2-3
V: TRBV10-2
CDR3: CASSIAGARDTQYF

J: TRBJ2-2
V: TRBV2
CDR3: CASSEGSRELSF

J: TRBJ2-7
V: TRBV5-1
CDR3: CASRSGGFDEQYF

J: TRBJ1-1
V: TRBV11-2
CDR3: CASSFGQKNTEAFF

J: TRBJ1-1
V: TRBV27
CDR3: CASSLSSGGAEAFF

J: TRBJ1-1
V: TRBV20-1
CDR3: CSARDLQTEAFF

J: TRBJ2-7
V: TRBV25-1
CDR3: CASSELREQYF

J: TRBJ2-5
V: TRBV4-1
CDR3: CASSQYRVEETQYF

J: TRBJ1-1
V: TRBV6-4
CDR3: CASSLSPLGDTEAFF

J: TRBJ1-3
V: TRBV7-2
CDR3: CASSSPGNTIYF

J: TRBJ2-7
V: TRBV3-1
CDR3: CASSQGRLAGTYEQYF

J: TRBJ1-2
V: TRBV29-1
CDR3: CSVEDARQGGYTF

J: TRBJ2-5
V: TRBV4-1
CDR3: CASSLFPTGKNQETQYF

J: TRBJ1-2
V: TRBV6-1
CDR3: CASSERQGDGYTF

J: TRBJ1-5
V: TRBV27
CDR3: CASSLWGASIQPQHF

J: TRBJ2-7
V: TRBV7-9
CDR3: CVSSLDTFSYEQYF

J: TRBJ1-5
V: TRBV28
CDR3: CASRMSWVYQPQHF

J: TRBJ1-5
V: TRBV2
CDR3: CASSYSDPEDHRPQHF

J: TRBJ1-1
V: TRBV11-2
CDR3: CASSLDVVAFF

J: TRBJ2-2
V: TRBV28
CDR3: CASRLNSGELFF

J: TRBJ2-1
V: TRBV7-9
CDR3: CASSFRREGGNEQFF

J: TRBJ2-2
V: TRBV9
CDR3: CASSVTSGNTGELFF

J: TRBJ1-1
V: TRBV3-1
CDR3: CASRRRQGGTEAFF

J: TRBJ2-7
V: TRBV4-1
CDR3: CASSQEDRRYEQYF

J: TRBJ1-2
V: TRBV6-5
CDR3: CASSSQGGLNSDYGYTF

J: TRBJ1-6
V: TRBV20-1
CDR3: CSARWGRVYNSPLHF

J: TRBJ2-5
V: TRBV7-9
CDR3: CASSSRTSGSHETQYF

J: TRBJ2-1
V: TRBV10-1
CDR3: CASKRGEYSNEQFF

J: TRBJ2-3
V: TRBV12-5
CDR3: CASGLASGTDTQYF

J: TRBJ1-2
V: TRBV7-3
CDR3: CASSIRQGGGYTF

J: TRBJ1-3
V: TRBV15
CDR3: CATSKDISSGNTIYF

J: TRBJ2-7
V: TRBV6-5
CDR3: CASGLRGIYEQYF